This is a list of T cell receptor beta chains from one sample in a study of early T cells in non-severe SARS-CoV-2 infection. TCRdb ran MiXCR on the 5' RACE reads and lists one entry per CDR3 protein. The data contain some 63,000 distinct CDR3 sequences, over 10% of them singletons. The sample taken for sequencing was whole blood. The receptor set was obtained from an adult who was a healthcare worker with PCR-confirmed SARS-CoV-2 infection or an uninfected control (not recorded which). CDR3s include the opening cysteine and the closing phenylalanine or tryptophan. D genes are given only for firm matches. The listing skips clone size in some rows; elsewhere it reads once, few, many or a size class.

>NA|12|TRBV10-3|few|TRBJ2-7
TGTGCCATCAGTGAGGCAGGGAACGAGCAGTACTTC
CAISEAGNEQYF
>TRBD2|13|TRBV29-1|many|TRBJ2-1
TGCAGCGTTGACCAGCGGGGTTACAATGAGCAGTTCTTC
CSVDQRGYNEQFF
>NA|15|TRBV5-5|many|TRBJ2-7
TGTGCCAGCAGCAGGACAGTGAAGAGCTCCTACGAGCAGTACTTC
CASSRTVKSSYEQYF
>NA|14|TRBV13|many|TRBJ1-1
TGTGCCAGCAGCTTAAGAGCCTTAAACACTGAAGCTTTCTTT
CASSLRALNTEAFF
>NA|13|TRBV7-3|many|TRBJ1-1
TGTGCCAGCAGCCAGCAACAGGGAACTGAAGCTTTCTTT
CASSQQQGTEAFF
>NA|10|TRBV29-1|NA|TRBJ2-3
TGCAGCGTTGTAGGTGGTACGCAGTATTTT
CSVVGGTQYF
>TRBD1|15|TRBV4-2|few|TRBJ2-7
TGTGCCAGCAGCCAAGGGGGGACAGCTAACTACGAGCAGTACTTC
CASSQGGTANYEQYF
>NA|10|TRBV20-1|many|TRBJ1-2
TGCAGTGCCGGCAGGGTCGGCTACACCTTC
CSAGRVGYTF
>TRBD2|22|TRBV4-1|many|TRBJ2-3
TGCGCCAGCAGCCAACCTGGGGGGACTAGCGGGCGCCCGAGCCCTGAATTGGATACGCAGTATTTT
CASSQPGGTSGRPSPELDTQYF
>NA|14|TRBV20-1|many|TRBJ1-2
TGCAGTGCTAGATATCAGCGGGCGGACTATGGCTACACCTTC
CSARYQRADYGYTF
>TRBD2|16|TRBV7-3|NA|TRBJ2-1
TGTGCCAGCAGCCCTGTAAGCGGGACGGACTGGGATGAGCAGTTCTTC
CASSPVSGTDWDEQFF
>TRBD2|15|TRBV9|NA|TRBJ2-2
TGTGCCAGCAGCGTAGCGGGGGGGCCCACCGGGGAGCTGTTTTTT
CASSVAGGPTGELFF
>NA|13|TRBV4-1|few|TRBJ1-2
TGCGCCAGCAGCCAAGAACAACTCTATGGCTACACCTTC
CASSQEQLYGYTF
>NA|12|TRBV7-8|many|TRBJ2-3
TGTGCCAGCAGCTTACGGGCAGATACGCAGTATTTT
CASSLRADTQYF
>NA|14|TRBV14|NA|TRBJ1-4
TGTGCCAGCAGCCAAGGACAGAGTAATGAAAAACTGTTTTTT
CASSQGQSNEKLFF
>NA|13|TRBV27|many|TRBJ1-2
TGTGCCAGCAAACACCCCCGGGGATGGGGCTACACCTTC
CASKHPRGWGYTF
>NA|14|TRBV12-3/TRBV12-4|few|TRBJ1-1
TGTGCCAGCAGTTTAGCGCCAGAGAATGGGGGAGCTTTCTTT
CASSLAPENGGAFF
>NA|11|TRBV25-1|many|TRBJ2-7
TGTGCCAGCAGTGAATTGGGGGAGCAGTACTTC
CASSELGEQYF
>TRBD1|14|TRBV6-5|many|TRBJ1-4
TGTGCCAGCAGTGCACAGGGGGGTAATGAAAAACTGTTTTTT
CASSAQGGNEKLFF
>NA|14|TRBV30|many|TRBJ1-1
TGTGCCTGGAGTAAGGGAACAGGGTCTTTTCGAGCTTTCTTT
CAWSKGTGSFRAFF
>NA|13|TRBV29-1|many|TRBJ2-5
TGCAGCGTTCTGCCATGGGCCCAAGAGACCCAGTACTTC
CSVLPWAQETQYF
>TRBD1|16|TRBV5-6|NA|TRBJ2-1
TGTGCCAGCAGCTCAGACAGGGGTGAGACGTACAATGAGCAGTTCTTC
CASSSDRGETYNEQFF
>NA|12|TRBV20-1|many|TRBJ2-1
TGCAGTCAGTGGGGGGTCGGCTTTGAGCAGTTCTTC
CSQWGVGFEQFF
>NA|13|TRBV7-2|NA|TRBJ1-1
TGTGCCAGCAGCCTTAGGGTTACAGGGGAAGCTTTCTTT
CASSLRVTGEAFF
>NA|14|TRBV15|NA|TRBJ1-1
TGTGCCACCAGCACCGGCAGGGCCGACACTGAAGCTTTCTTT
CATSTGRADTEAFF
>NA|13|TRBV6-6|NA|TRBJ1-1
TGTGCCAGCAGTTACTCACTACAGGGTGAAGCTTTCTTT
CASSYSLQGEAFF
>NA|15|TRBV20-1|many|TRBJ2-7
TGCAGTGCTGGCCGAACAGGGAAGAATGCCTACGAGCAGTACTTC
CSAGRTGKNAYEQYF
>TRBD2|18|TRBV12-3/TRBV12-4|many|TRBJ2-3
TGTGCCAGCAGTTCCCCCCCGGGACTAGCGGGGCTCACAGATACGCAGTATTTT
CASSSPPGLAGLTDTQYF
>TRBD2|16|TRBV4-2|few|TRBJ2-7
TGTGCCAGCAGCCAAGATCCTCTAGCGGGAAACTACGAGCAGTACTTC
CASSQDPLAGNYEQYF
>NA|16|TRBV3-1|many|TRBJ1-4
TGTGCCAGCAGCCAAGATGGTCGGGGTCTCAATGAAAAACTGTTTTTT
CASSQDGRGLNEKLFF
>TRBD1|15|TRBV3-1|NA|TRBJ2-5
TGTGCCAGCAGCCATTGGGACAGGGGTGGGGAGACCCAGTACTTC
CASSHWDRGGETQYF
>NA|13|TRBV11-3|many|TRBJ1-1
TGTGCCAGCAGTCCCCCCGGGAGCACTGAAGCTTTCTTT
CASSPPGSTEAFF
>TRBD1|14|TRBV10-3|many|TRBJ1-1
TGTGCCATCAGACAGGGGGGCATGAACACTGAAGCTTTCTTT
CAIRQGGMNTEAFF
>NA|18|TRBV6-2/TRBV6-3|many|TRBJ2-4
TGTGCCAGCAGTTACTCGAATCTCTGGGAGAAAGCCAAAAACATTCAGTACTTC
CASSYSNLWEKAKNIQYF
>TRBD1|15|TRBV4-1|NA|TRBJ1-2
TGCGCCAGCAGCCAAGTAGGACAGGGGAGCTATGGCTACACCTTC
CASSQVGQGSYGYTF
>NA|13|TRBV20-1|NA|TRBJ2-5
TGCAGTGCTACGACTGAGGGGACAGAGACCCAGTACTTC
CSATTEGTETQYF
>NA|17|TRBV3-1|many|TRBJ2-7
TGTGCCAGCAGCCAAGTCGGGGCGGGTAGGAGCTCCTACGAGCAGTACTTC
CASSQVGAGRSSYEQYF
>NA|14|TRBV7-6|many|TRBJ1-1
TGTGCCAGCAGCTTCGGAGGTCTGAACACTGAAGCTTTCTTT
CASSFGGLNTEAFF
>NA|15|TRBV20-1|many|TRBJ1-4
TGCAGTGCTAGTCCTCCCGGGACGTCCAGCGAAAAACTGTTTTTT
CSASPPGTSSEKLFF
>TRBD2|16|TRBV6-5|many|TRBJ2-1
TGTGCCAGCAGCCTTGCGAGCGGGGGAACGTACAATGAGCAGTTCTTC
CASSLASGGTYNEQFF
>NA|12|TRBV29-1|NA|TRBJ2-5
TGCAGCGTTCGTCTTCCGGGAGAGACCCAGTACTTC
CSVRLPGETQYF
>NA|16|TRBV9|few|TRBJ1-2
TGTGCCAGCAGCGTAGGTTCGCGGGGGTCGGGCTATGGCTACACCTTC
CASSVGSRGSGYGYTF
>NA|15|TRBV21-1|many|TRBJ1-6
TGTGCCAGCAGCAAAGACAGCTCCTATAATTCACCCCTCCACTTT
CASSKDSSYNSPLHF
>NA|14|TRBV9|few|TRBJ1-4
TGTGCCAGCAGCTCGGACACCAACGGAGAAAAACTGTTTTTT
CASSSDTNGEKLFF
>TRBD1|15|TRBV9|many|TRBJ1-1
TGTGCCAGCAGCGTAGAGAGACAGGGAAACACTGAAGCTTTCTTT
CASSVERQGNTEAFF
>NA|13|TRBV20-1|NA|TRBJ1-3
TGCAGTGCTAGGGCTCAGACTGGAAACACCATATATTTT
CSARAQTGNTIYF
>NA|15|TRBV5-1|many|TRBJ2-5
TGCGCCAGCAGCTTGGGGGGCTGGACACAAGAGACCCAGTACTTC
CASSLGGWTQETQYF
>NA|18|TRBV27|many|TRBJ1-5
TGTGCCAGCAGTCCACACCCTCACGGGACCTTGGGCAATCAGCCCCAGCATTTT
CASSPHPHGTLGNQPQHF
>TRBD1|13|TRBV5-6|many|TRBJ2-4
TGTGCCAGCAGCACCTGGGACAGCCTTATTCAGTACTTC
CASSTWDSLIQYF
>TRBD1|15|TRBV6-5|many|TRBJ1-2
TGTGCCAGCAGTGCCGGGACAGGGGCCAACTATGGCTACACCTTC
CASSAGTGANYGYTF
>NA|16|TRBV4-2|many|TRBJ1-3
TGTGCCAGCACCAAAGTCGGACTGACCTCTGGAAACACCATATATTTT
CASTKVGLTSGNTIYF
>NA|16|TRBV4-3|NA|TRBJ2-2
TGCGCCAGCAGCCAAGATCTTCTAGCGAACACCGGGGAGCTGTTTTTT
CASSQDLLANTGELFF
>NA|14|TRBV27|many|TRBJ1-4
TGTGCCAGCAGTTTATTTGCAACTAATGAAAAACTGTTTTTT
CASSLFATNEKLFF
>NA|11|TRBV25-1|few|TRBJ2-2
TGTGCCAGCAGTGAAACCGGGGAGCTGTTTTTT
CASSETGELFF
>TRBD1|17|TRBV7-6|NA|TRBJ2-3
TGTGCCAGCAGCTTCAGCCCGGGACAGGAGCTCACAGATACGCAGTATTTT
CASSFSPGQELTDTQYF